Listed below are T cell receptor beta chains from one sample, sequenced in a study of T cell repertoires in cytomegalovirus infection. These TCRs' antigens remain unknown. MiXCR, run by TCRdb on the reads, gives a single entry per CDR3 protein. The sample lists over 100,000 distinct CDR3 sequences; around 10% were seen once. Sequenced material: PBMCs, sequenced either directly or after in vitro stimulation (not recorded which). Receptor source: a human donor in good health (CMV status not recorded). Some clones in this sample may be carry-over from other donors' samples. The CDR3 runs from the conserved cysteine through the conserved F or W. A D gene is named only where the DNA matches it firmly. Clone size, where shown, is once, few, many, or a class for clones that have expanded.

>many|-|TRBV12-3/TRBV12-4|TRBJ1-5
TGTGCCAGCAGTTTTGGACAAGATCAGCCCCAGCATTTT
CASSFGQDQPQHF
>many|-|TRBV2|TRBJ2-6
TGTGCCAGCGGTATGGGAGGTACTGGGGCCAACGTCCTGACTTTC
CASGMGGTGANVLTF
>many|TRBD1|TRBV6-6|TRBJ1-1
TGTGCCAGCAGTTACGGGAACAGGGGTATTGAAGCTTTCTTT
CASSYGNRGIEAFF
>-|-|TRBV12-3/TRBV12-4|TRBJ1-4
TGTGCCAGCACCCATACCCCGGTGGGGAGTGAAAAACTGTTTTTT
CASTHTPVGSEKLFF
>-|TRBD2|TRBV5-1|TRBJ2-1
TGCGCCAGCAGCTACTCCCCTGGACTAGCGGGGAAATACAATGAGCAGTTCTTC
CASSYSPGLAGKYNEQFF
>many|-|TRBV12-3/TRBV12-4|TRBJ2-3
TGTGCCAGCAGATTCTCCGTCACAGATACGCAGTATTTT
CASRFSVTDTQYF
>many|-|TRBV7-2|TRBJ1-6
TGTGCCAGCAGCTTAGCAGGGACAAGGATACCCCTCCACTTT
CASSLAGTRIPLHF
>-|TRBD1|TRBV5-1|TRBJ1-5
TGCGCCAGCAGCTTGGGGGACAGGGAGGGCAATCAGCCCCAGCATTTT
CASSLGDREGNQPQHF
>-|-|TRBV7-6|TRBJ2-3
TGTGCCAGCAGCTCCTCGGGACCACTGATAAGCACAGATACGCAGTATTTT
CASSSSGPLISTDTQYF
>-|-|TRBV7-2|TRBJ1-1
TGTGCCAGCAGCTTATGGGGGGCGTCTGGACACGAAGCTTTCTTT
CASSLWGASGHEAFF
>few|TRBD1|TRBV7-9|TRBJ2-7
TGTGCCAGCAGCTTAGAAGGGGACAGGGGGCTCGAGCAGTACTTC
CASSLEGDRGLEQYF
>many|TRBD2|TRBV7-3|TRBJ2-1
TGTGCCAGCAGCTTAACGGCCGTGACTAGCGGGAGTGGGAATGAGCAGTTCTTC
CASSLTAVTSGSGNEQFF
>-|TRBD2|TRBV20-1|TRBJ2-5
TGCAGTGCTAGAGATGTTAGCGGGAGTAGAGAGACCCAGTACTTC
CSARDVSGSRETQYF
>many|-|TRBV7-9|TRBJ2-1
TGTGCCAGCAGCCGGACTACCACATATGAGCAGTTCTTC
CASSRTTTYEQFF
>-|-|TRBV5-1|TRBJ2-1
TGCGCCAGCAGCTTAGGGGACACCCTCAATGAGCAGTTCTTC
CASSLGDTLNEQFF
>-|-|TRBV28|TRBJ1-2
TGTGCCAGCAGTAAGGACAGCAACTATGGCTACACCTTC
CASSKDSNYGYTF
>many|-|TRBV7-6|TRBJ2-2
TGTGCCAGCAGACTCTCCGGGGAGCTGTTTTTT
CASRLSGELFF
>many|-|TRBV28|TRBJ2-5
TGTGCCAGCGGCGCGCCGGGACTTACACAAGAGACCCAGTACTTC
CASGAPGLTQETQYF
>few|TRBD1|TRBV7-9|TRBJ2-3
TGTGCCAGCAGCCGACAGGGAGATACGCAGTATTTT
CASSRQGDTQYF
>-|-|TRBV19|TRBJ1-1
TGTGCCAGTAGTATTTTGGTGGACACTGAAGCTTTCTTT
CASSILVDTEAFF
>few|-|TRBV11-3|TRBJ1-1
TGTGCCAGCAGCTTAGAAACAGGAAGAGCTTTCTTT
CASSLETGRAFF
>many|-|TRBV2|TRBJ2-3
TGTGCCAGCAGTGGATGGACAGCTAGCACAGATACGCAGTATTTT
CASSGWTASTDTQYF
>-|-|TRBV24-1|TRBJ2-3
TGTGCCACCAGTGGGACTAGCACAGATACGCAGTATTTT
CATSGTSTDTQYF
>few|-|TRBV5-6|TRBJ2-2
TGTGCCAGCAGCGGGGATGTCTCCGGGGAGCTGTTTTTT
CASSGDVSGELFF
>many|-|TRBV19|TRBJ1-2
TGTGCCACCTCCGCGGGGGCTTATGGCTACACCTTC
CATSAGAYGYTF
>-|TRBD2|TRBV28|TRBJ2-1
TGTGCCAGCAGTTTTGTAGCGGGAGGGCGGAATGAGCAGTTCTTC
CASSFVAGGRNEQFF
>few|-|TRBV9|TRBJ2-1
TGTGCCAGCGGGGGCGGGAGAGGCTACAATGAGCAGTTCTTC
CASGGGRGYNEQFF
>many|-|TRBV12-3/TRBV12-4|TRBJ1-2
TGTGCCAGCACCCTTAGGGGCTTCCCGGCCTATGGCTACACCTTC
CASTLRGFPAYGYTF
>-|-|TRBV9|TRBJ2-7
TGTGCCAGCAGCTCTGGGGGTAGCGGCTACGAGCAGTACTTC
CASSSGGSGYEQYF
>-|-|TRBV6-2/TRBV6-3|TRBJ2-7
TGTGCCAGCAGTTCACTGAGAGGCTACGAGCAGTACTTC
CASSSLRGYEQYF
>many|TRBD1|TRBV7-2|TRBJ1-2
TGTGCCAGCAGCCCTCGACAGGGTGGTGGCTACACCTTC
CASSPRQGGGYTF
>-|-|TRBV7-2|TRBJ1-1
TGTGCCAGCAGCTTCCTCAGGACAGAGAACACTGAAGCTTTCTTT
CASSFLRTENTEAFF
>many|TRBD1|TRBV10-3|TRBJ1-1
TGTGCCATCAGTGTGGGACAGGGGAAGGCTGAAGCTTTCTTT
CAISVGQGKAEAFF
>many|TRBD2|TRBV29-1|TRBJ2-1
TGCAGCGTCGGGACTAGCGGGACGCAATCTTACAATGAGCAGTTCTTC
CSVGTSGTQSYNEQFF
>few|TRBD1|TRBV12-3/TRBV12-4|TRBJ1-2
TGTGCCAGCAGGCCCGCAGGGGGTAACTATGGCTACACCTTC
CASRPAGGNYGYTF
>many|-|TRBV7-2|TRBJ1-2
TGTGCCAGCAGCGCTCTTCAGGGTAATGGCTACACCTTC
CASSALQGNGYTF
>many|-|TRBV11-2|TRBJ2-1
TGTGCCAGCAGCCCAGCTGGTAGGGATGAGCAGTTCTTC
CASSPAGRDEQFF
>many|TRBD2|TRBV11-2|TRBJ2-7
TGTGCCAGCAGCTTAGTTTCGGGAGGGCCATCCTACGAGCAGTACTTC
CASSLVSGGPSYEQYF
>many|-|TRBV7-2|TRBJ1-1
TGTGCCAGCAGCTTAATCCCTGAAGCTTTCTTT
CASSLIPEAFF
>many|-|TRBV20-1|TRBJ2-1
TGCAGCGCTACAAGGAGCGGGCCCTACAATGAGCAGTTCTTC
CSATRSGPYNEQFF
>many|TRBD2|TRBV15|TRBJ2-1
TGTGCCACCAGCAGGGGGCTGGGGGTGTTTCGGACTAGCGCATTCTCCTACAATGAGCAGTTCTTC
CATSRGLGVFRTSAFSYNEQFF
>-|-|TRBV5-4|TRBJ1-2
TGTGCCAGCAGCTTTGGTCACAGGCACGTTAACTATGGCTACACCTTC
CASSFGHRHVNYGYTF
>few|-|TRBV29-1|TRBJ2-7
TGCAGCGTTGTCACAGGACCCTACGAGCAGTACTTC
CSVVTGPYEQYF
>many|TRBD2|TRBV18|TRBJ2-1
TGTGCCAGCTCACGAAGGGAGGGCCCTCTCGATGAGCAGTTCTTC
CASSRREGPLDEQFF
>few|-|TRBV25-1|TRBJ1-5
TGTGCCAGCAGTGAATATTGGGCCACCCAACGCTTCAATCAGCCCCAGCATTTT
CASSEYWATQRFNQPQHF
>many|TRBD2|TRBV7-2|TRBJ2-3
TGTGCCAGCAGCTTAGGGGCGGGAGCCCTTATGGATACGCAGTATTTT
CASSLGAGALMDTQYF